The source of this T cell receptor beta chain is a study of response to subunit inactivated influenza vaccine. This clonotype was found a few times. Germline V lookup: CDR1 SGHVS, CDR2 FNYEAQ. This CDR3 comprises 15 residues. V lost 2 bases and J lost 7; bases outside the gene matches: 6. Via MiXCR, TCRdb re-called the RT-PCR reads, giving one row per CDR3 protein. The table has roughly 190,000 distinct CDR3 sequences, 12% seen once. A further study also used this sample, focusing on T cells expressing NK-cell markers. That work contributes: Synthesis of TCR beta cDNA relied on 5'RACE template switching carrying UMIs.

Material: CD8+ T cells sorted from PBMCs, obtained 12 days after vaccination. The genes are TRBV7-6 and TRBJ2-1, with TRBD2 matching 9 bases. The sequence came from a man aged 50-59 years who received an inactivated influenza vaccine. The CDR3 DNA follows: TGTGCCAGCAGCTTATCACCGGGACTAGCAAATGAGCAGTTCTTC. This sequence encodes CASSLSPGLANEQFF.